This T cell receptor (beta chain) was documented in a study of shared clonotypes between healthy human individuals. Study information: Every donor yielded three CD4 naive, three CD4 memory, two CD8 naive and one CD8 memory plate.

This clone was recorded at least ten times. Its antigen is unknown. This specimen includes other DNA sequences encoding the same CDR3. With 4 bases clipped from V and 6 bases from J, the junction kept 8 bases outside the gene matches. Germline V gene data show CDR1 as SGHRS and CDR2 as YFSETQ. The CDR3 spans 14 residues. Study findings and constraints: It was only blood that was sampled, and tissue repertoires likely differ. In general, naive subsets displayed greater estimated richness than memory subsets did. The expectation was that sequencing depth would affect clonotype sharing among donors.

Produced via immunoSEQ multiplex PCR; TCRdb's table is partial and in-frame only. The sample holds 330,000 or so clones; around 67% are singletons and the top ten take 10%. The sequenced sample consisted of memory CD4+ T cells sorted from blood. This sample's subset: CD45RA-negative fraction. This sequence was found in a man aged 25 to 40 in good health. The chain joins TRBV5-1 to TRBJ2-7; 9 bases are shared with TRBD1. Written as DNA, the CDR3 is TGCGCCAGCAGCCCGGCGGACAGGGGTCGCGAGCAGTACTTC. This sequence encodes CASSPADRGREQYF.